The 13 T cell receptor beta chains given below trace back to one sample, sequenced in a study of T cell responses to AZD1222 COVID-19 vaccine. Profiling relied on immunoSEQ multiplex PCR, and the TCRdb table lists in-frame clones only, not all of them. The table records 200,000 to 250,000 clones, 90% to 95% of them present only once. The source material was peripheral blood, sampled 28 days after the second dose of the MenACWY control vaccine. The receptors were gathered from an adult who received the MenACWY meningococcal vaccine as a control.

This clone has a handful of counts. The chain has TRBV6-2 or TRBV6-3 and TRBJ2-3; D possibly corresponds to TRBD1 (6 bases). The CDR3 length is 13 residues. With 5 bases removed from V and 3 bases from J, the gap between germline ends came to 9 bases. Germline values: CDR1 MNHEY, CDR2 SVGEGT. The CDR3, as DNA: TGTGCCAGCAGTCGGACAGCTACAGATACGCAGTATTTT. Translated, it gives CASSRTATDTQYF.

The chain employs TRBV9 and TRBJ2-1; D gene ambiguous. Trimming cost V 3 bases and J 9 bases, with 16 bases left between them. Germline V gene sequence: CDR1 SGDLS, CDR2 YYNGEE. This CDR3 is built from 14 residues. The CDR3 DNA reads TGTGCCAGCAGCGGGAGCGACCTTCGGAGTGAGCAGTTCTTC. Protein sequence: CASSGSDLRSEQFF.

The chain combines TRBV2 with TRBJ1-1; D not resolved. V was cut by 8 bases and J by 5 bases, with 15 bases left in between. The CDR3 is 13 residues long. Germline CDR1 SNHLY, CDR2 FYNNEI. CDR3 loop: CASGPGRRTEAFF. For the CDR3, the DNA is TGTGCCAGCGGGCCAGGAAGAAGGACTGAAGCTTTCTTT.

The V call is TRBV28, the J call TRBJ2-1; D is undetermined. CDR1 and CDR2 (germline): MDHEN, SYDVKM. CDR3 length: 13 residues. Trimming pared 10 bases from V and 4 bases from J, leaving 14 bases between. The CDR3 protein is CAKRPPYYNEQFF. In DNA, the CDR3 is TGTGCCAAGAGGCCTCCGTATTACAATGAGCAGTTCTTC.

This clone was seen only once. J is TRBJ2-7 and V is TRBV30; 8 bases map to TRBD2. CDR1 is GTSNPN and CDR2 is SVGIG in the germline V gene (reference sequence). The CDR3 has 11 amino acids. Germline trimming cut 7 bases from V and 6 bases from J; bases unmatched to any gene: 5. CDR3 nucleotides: TGTGCCTTCGGGGGGGGATTCGAGCAGTACTTC. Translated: CAFGGGFEQYF. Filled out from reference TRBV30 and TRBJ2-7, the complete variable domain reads SQTIHQWPATLVQPVGSPLSLECTVEGTSNPNLYWYRQAAGRGLQLLFYSVGIGQISSEVPQNLSASRPQDRQFILSSKKLLLSDSGFYLCAFGGGFEQYFGPGTRLTVT.

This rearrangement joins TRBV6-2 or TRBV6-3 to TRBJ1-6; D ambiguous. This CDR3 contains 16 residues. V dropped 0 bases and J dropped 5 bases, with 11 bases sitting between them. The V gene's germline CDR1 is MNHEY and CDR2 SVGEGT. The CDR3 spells CASSYSRWSDNSPLHF. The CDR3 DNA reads TGTGCCAGCAGTTACTCGAGGTGGTCCGATAATTCACCCCTCCACTTT.

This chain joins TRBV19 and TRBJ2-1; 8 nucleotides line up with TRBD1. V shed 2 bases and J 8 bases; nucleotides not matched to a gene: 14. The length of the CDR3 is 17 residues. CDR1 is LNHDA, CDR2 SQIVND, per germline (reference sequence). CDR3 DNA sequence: TGTGCCAGTAGTATACTTAGCCCGGACAGGGCGGTTCATGAGCAGTTCTTC. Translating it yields CASSILSPDRAVHEQFF.

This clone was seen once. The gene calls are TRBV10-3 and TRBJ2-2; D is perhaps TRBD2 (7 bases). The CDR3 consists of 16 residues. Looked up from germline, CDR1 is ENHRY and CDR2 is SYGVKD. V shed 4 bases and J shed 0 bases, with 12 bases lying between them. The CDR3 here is CAISVSGGANTGELFF. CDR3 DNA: TGTGCCATCAGTGTATCGGGGGGCGCGAACACCGGGGAGCTGTTTTTT.

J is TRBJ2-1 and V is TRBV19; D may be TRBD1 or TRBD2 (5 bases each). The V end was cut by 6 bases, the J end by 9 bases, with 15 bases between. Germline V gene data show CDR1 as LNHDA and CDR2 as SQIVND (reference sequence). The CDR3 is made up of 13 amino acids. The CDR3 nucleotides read TGTGCCAGTAGCAGGGACCCGGGCGCTGAGCAGTTCTTC. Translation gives CASSRDPGAEQFF.

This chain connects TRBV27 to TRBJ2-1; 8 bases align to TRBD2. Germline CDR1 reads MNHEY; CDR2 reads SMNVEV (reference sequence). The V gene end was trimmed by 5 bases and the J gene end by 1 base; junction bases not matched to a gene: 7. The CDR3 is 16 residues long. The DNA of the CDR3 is TGTGCCAGCAGTGTAGCTCGGGAGGGGTCCTACAATGAGCAGTTCTTC. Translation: CASSVAREGSYNEQFF.

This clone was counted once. The CDR3 coding sequence is TGTGCCAGCAGCCAAGGGGCAGGGCGGATTGAAGCTTTCTTT. It is translated as CASSQGAGRIEAFF. The genes are TRBV6-5 and TRBJ1-1; a weak D match, TRBD1 (5 bases). Trimming removed 6 bases from V and 7 bases from J, with 18 bases in between. CDR1 MNHEY and CDR2 SVGAGI come from the germline V gene. The CDR3 runs to 14 residues.

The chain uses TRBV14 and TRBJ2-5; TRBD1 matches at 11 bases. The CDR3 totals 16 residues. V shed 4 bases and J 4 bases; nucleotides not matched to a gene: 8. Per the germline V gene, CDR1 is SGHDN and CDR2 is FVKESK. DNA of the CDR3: TGTGCCAGCAGCCCATGGACAGGGGGCGCGGGAGAGACCCAGTACTTC. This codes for CASSPWTGGAGETQYF.

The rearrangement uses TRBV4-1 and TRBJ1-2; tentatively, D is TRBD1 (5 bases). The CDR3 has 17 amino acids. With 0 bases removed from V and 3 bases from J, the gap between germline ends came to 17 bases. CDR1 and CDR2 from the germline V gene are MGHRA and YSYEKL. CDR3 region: CASSQEKNSGTHYGYTF. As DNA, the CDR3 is TGCGCCAGCAGCCAAGAGAAAAACTCAGGGACCCACTATGGCTACACCTTC.